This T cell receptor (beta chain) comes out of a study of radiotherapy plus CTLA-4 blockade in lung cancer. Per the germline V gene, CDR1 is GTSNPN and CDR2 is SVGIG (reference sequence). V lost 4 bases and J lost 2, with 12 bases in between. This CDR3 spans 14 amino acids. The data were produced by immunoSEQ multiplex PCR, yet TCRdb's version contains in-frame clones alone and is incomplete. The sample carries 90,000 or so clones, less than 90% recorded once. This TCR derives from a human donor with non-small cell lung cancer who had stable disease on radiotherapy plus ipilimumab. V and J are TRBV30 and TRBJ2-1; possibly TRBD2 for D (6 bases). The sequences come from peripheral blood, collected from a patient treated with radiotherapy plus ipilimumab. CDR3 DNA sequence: TGTGCCTGGAACGCGGGACGAGCCTACAATGAGCAGTTCTTC. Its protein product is CAWNAGRAYNEQFF.